Listed here are 3 T cell receptor beta chains from one sample, sequenced in a study of blood T cells in healthy people across ages. It was with a sample-barcoded 5' primer and a J-beta primer mix that a second PCR of about 6 to 12 cycles was run. TCRdb reprocessed the 5' RACE reads with MiXCR, giving one entry per CDR3 protein. The sample contains just under 550,000 distinct CDR3 sequences, 20% to 30% of which appear only once. This same sample was also part of a study on T cells of mothers and their children.

Material for sequencing was blood. Every receptor here comes from a boy aged 5 to 17 in good health.

The chain joins TRBV3-1 to TRBJ1-2; D call uncertain. Trimming pared 3 bases from V and 6 bases from J, leaving 11 bases between. The CDR3 is 13 amino acids. Germline-derived CDR1 and CDR2 are LGHDT and YNNKEL (reference sequence). The chain's CDR3 is CASSHVNGDGYTF. In DNA form, the CDR3 reads TGTGCCAGCAGCCATGTGAACGGGGATGGCTACACCTTC.

The rearrangement joins TRBV7-2 to TRBJ2-7; 9 positions match TRBD1. V lost 8 bases to trimming and J lost 5 bases; unmatched junction nucleotides: 10. In germline, CDR1 is SGHTA, CDR2 FQGNSA. The CDR3 covers 14 residues. The CDR3 coding sequence is TGTGCCAGCTCCCTAGGGACAGGGTTCCACGAGCAGTACTTC. Protein: CASSLGTGFHEQYF. The whole variable domain, remainder taken from reference TRBV7-2 and TRBJ2-7, is GAGVSQSPSNKVTEKGKDVELRCDPISGHTALYWYRQSLGQGLEFLIYFQGNSAPDKSGLPSDRFSAERTGGSVSTLTIQRTQQEDSAVYLCASSLGTGFHEQYFGPGTRLTVT.

The CDR3 reads CASSFGHKSYEQYF. The CDR3 DNA reads as TGTGCCAGCAGCTTCGGGCACAAATCCTACGAGCAGTACTTC. The chain combines TRBV7-2 with TRBJ2-7; unclear D gene. The CDR3 has 14 amino acids. Germline V gene lookup returns CDR1 SGHTA and CDR2 FQGNSA. V lost 3 bases and J 1 base, leaving 10 bases between the germline ends.